The clone carrying this T cell receptor beta chain was picked up one time. Antigen specificity is unknown. CDR1 and CDR2 (germline): SGHTS, YDEGEE. The CDR3 has 15 residues. V was pared by 0 bases and J by 8 bases, with 6 bases of the junction left unmatched. TCRdb keeps only in-frame clones here, not all; method: immunoSEQ multiplex PCR. Of roughly 65,000 clones in the sample, 85% to 90% were seen once. This sample was included in a study of OX40 agonist ivuxolimab in advanced cancers. Study as a whole: From about 23 to 85 years was the age range, with a mean of roughly 64 years, and 65% to 90% were male.

Study-level findings and limits: Antigen specificity of clonally expanded peripheral T cells was not established.

Drawing of blood for sampling happened at baseline, at cycle 4 day 1, and at cycle 7 day 1. The receptor's source is an adult with an advanced solid tumor such as melanoma, head and neck, liver or kidney cancer. This chain connects TRBV5-8 to TRBJ2-7, with TRBD2 matching over 12 bases. The sample in question was CD4+ or CD8+ T cells sorted from blood, obtained in a trial of the OX40 agonist ivuxolimab. CDR3 nucleotide sequence: TGTGCCAGCAGCTTGGAGCTAGCGGGAGGGCCCCAGCAGTACTTC. This codes for CASSLELAGGPQQYF.